These 14 T cell receptor beta chains were all obtained from the same sample, sequenced in a study of shared clonotypes between healthy human individuals. Sequencing was performed with immunoSEQ multiplex PCR; in TCRdb, only in-frame clones are kept and a portion is missing. The sample lists roughly 500,000 clones; 90% to 96% were seen once. The sequencing sample was made of naive CD4+ T cells sorted from blood. The subset here: CD45RA+ positively selected. These receptors all come from a woman aged 30 to 39 in good health.

The chain recombines TRBV5-1 with TRBJ1-1; D is uncertain. Deletions cut 1 base from V and 1 base from J, with 8 bases between. This CDR3 is built from 14 residues. Looked up from germline, CDR1 is SGHRS and CDR2 is YFSETQ. CDR3 sequence: CASSLWQKNTEAFF. CDR3 sequence (DNA): TGCGCCAGCAGCTTGTGGCAGAAGAACACTGAAGCTTTCTTT.

This chain connects TRBV11-1 to TRBJ2-7; TRBD2 matches at 9 bases. The germline V gene has CDR1 SGHAT and CDR2 FQDESV (reference sequence). The CDR3 totals 15 residues. Trimming cost V 5 bases and J 2 bases; bases outside gene matches: 7. The CDR3 DNA is TGTGCCAGCAGCCGACGACTAGCGGAGACCTACGAGCAGTACTTC. Protein product: CASSRRLAETYEQYF.

The V and J genes are TRBV7-9 and TRBJ2-7; D is undetermined. Germline CDR1 is SEHNR and CDR2 is FQNEAQ (reference sequence). The CDR3 spans 13 residues. V lost 2 bases to trimming and J lost 2 bases, with 7 bases between them. The CDR3, as DNA: TGTGCCAGCAGCTTACGCGGACCCTACGAGCAGTACTTC. Amino acids: CASSLRGPYEQYF.

The chain recombines TRBV29-1 with TRBJ1-1; TRBD1 is a possible D gene (6 bases). Trimming shortened V by 1 base and J by 1 base, and 13 bases separated the two germline ends. Germline CDR1 SQVTM, CDR2 ANQGSEA. This CDR3 is built from 15 residues. The CDR3 bases are TGCAGCGTTGAAGGGGGGGACATATGGAACACTGAAGCTTTCTTT. Its protein product is CSVEGGDIWNTEAFF.

This chain links TRBV7-8 with TRBJ2-4, with D possibly matching TRBD2 (5 bases). Germline V gene lookup returns CDR1 SGHVS and CDR2 FQNEAQ. There are 12 residues in the CDR3. Trimming pared 5 bases from V and 8 bases from J, leaving 10 bases between. CDR3 in DNA: TGTGCCAGCAGCCACCCCGGGGACATTCAGTACTTC. It specifies CASSHPGDIQYF.

The V gene is TRBV5-1, the J gene TRBJ2-7, with 9 bases that match TRBD1. The ends lost 3 bases at V and 4 bases at J; junction bases unmatched: 11. The CDR3 sequence is 16 residues long. The germline V gene encodes CDR1 SGHRS and CDR2 YFSETQ. The CDR3 protein is CASSSRTGEGIYEQYF. In nucleotides, the CDR3 is TGCGCCAGCAGCTCCCGGACAGGGGAGGGGATATACGAGCAGTACTTC.

The chain employs TRBV5-1 and TRBJ2-4, with a weak D call TRBD1 (6 bases). V was cut by 1 base and J by 2 bases, with 10 bases left in between. CDR3 length: 15 amino acids. Germline CDR1 is SGHRS and CDR2 is YFSETQ. The CDR3 loop reads CASSLYGDTKNIQYF. The CDR3, as DNA: TGCGCCAGCAGCTTGTACGGGGACACCAAAAACATTCAGTACTTC.

The rearrangement links TRBV25-1 to TRBJ2-2; 7 positions agree with TRBD2. V was pared by 5 bases and J by 6 bases, with 9 bases of the junction left unmatched. Per germline, CDR1 MGHDK and CDR2 SYGVNS. The CDR3 contains 15 residues. For the CDR3, the DNA is TGTGCCAGCAGTTTCTCCGGACTAGATGCCGGGGAGCTGTTTTTT. Protein: CASSFSGLDAGELFF.

In its sample, this clone was seen once. CDR3 amino acids: CSARDSAEQYF. DNA of the CDR3: TGCAGTGCTAGGGACTCCGCGGAGCAGTACTTC. V is TRBV20-1 and J is TRBJ2-7, with a possible D match to TRBD2 (5 bases). The germline CDR1 and CDR2 sequences are DFQATT and SNEGSKA (reference sequence). V was trimmed by 3 bases and J by 7 bases, leaving 10 bases between them. The CDR3 runs to 11 residues.

The V gene is TRBV5-1, the J gene TRBJ2-5; 9 bases are a match to TRBD2. This CDR3 is 14 amino acids long. Trimming at V came to 2 bases and at J to 11 bases, leaving 10 bases not matched to a gene. Germline loops: CDR1 SGHRS, CDR2 YFSETQ. The CDR3 reads CASSFDSGRSEQYF. CDR3 nucleotide sequence: TGCGCCAGCAGCTTCGATAGCGGGAGAAGTGAGCAGTACTTC.

The chain couples TRBV10-3 to TRBJ1-5, with D hard to call. Germline V gene sequence: CDR1 ENHRY, CDR2 SYGVKD. Trimming took off 3 bases at V and 1 base at J, with 10 bases between the two ends. The CDR3 is 15 residues long. CDR3 in amino acids: CAISDARGSNQPQHF. CDR3 in DNA: TGTGCCATCAGTGATGCCCGTGGGAGCAATCAGCCCCAGCATTTT.

The chain recombines TRBV6-5 with TRBJ1-2, with 9 bases that match TRBD1. CDR1 and CDR2 (germline): MNHEY, SVGAGI. The CDR3 contains 15 residues. V shed 6 bases, J shed 4 bases, and the junction held 9 bases outside the gene matches. The CDR3 spells CASRGQGRFGYGYTF. CDR3 bases: TGTGCCAGCAGAGGACAGGGGAGGTTTGGCTATGGCTACACCTTC.

The genes are TRBV5-1 and TRBJ2-7; tentatively, D is TRBD1 (6 bases). Looked up from germline, CDR1 is SGHRS and CDR2 is YFSETQ. This CDR3 is built from 15 residues. V shed 0 bases and J shed 2 bases, with 12 bases lying between them. CDR3 amino acids: CASSLEGHLTYEQYF. The DNA of the CDR3 is TGCGCCAGCAGCTTGGAGGGACACCTCACCTACGAGCAGTACTTC.

J is TRBJ2-1 and V is TRBV2, with D hard to call. Germline V gene data show CDR1 as SNHLY and CDR2 as FYNNEI. Trimming shortened V by 4 bases and J by 10 bases, and 8 bases separated the two germline ends. This CDR3 spans 11 amino acids. Here the CDR3 DNA reads TGTGCCAGCAGTGCCGTAGGCGAGCAGTTCTTC. Protein: CASSAVGEQFF.